This TCR beta chain is drawn from a study of molecular identifiers for immune sequencing clone quantification. Study overall: Replicate RNA from roughly 18,000 or 92,000 naive CD8 T cells formed five aliquots; four were sequenced.

J was trimmed by 6 bases and V by 4 bases; bases with no gene match: 4. Germline CDR1 and CDR2: KGHDR and SFDVKD. This CDR3 is 15 amino acids long. This clonotype was seen ten or more times. MiXCR was run by TCRdb on the PCR reads, yielding one entry per CDR3 protein. The sample consists of some 650,000 distinct CDR3 sequences, just under 20% of them appearing once. Specimen: naive CD8+ T cells from blood, with Jurkat cell RNA spiked in. The sample's subset: FACS-sorted CD8+CD4-CCR7+CD45RA+ naive T cells. This chain uses TRBV24-1 with TRBJ2-5, with 13 bases that match TRBD2. This receptor was identified in a human donor in good health. Some libraries in this study had Jurkat cell RNA spiked in. In nucleotides, the CDR3 is TGTGCCACCAGTGAACGGACTAGCGGGGGAAAGACCCAGTACTTC. It is translated as CATSERTSGGKTQYF.